The 6 T cell receptor beta chains below come from one sample, sequenced in a study of T cells in Graves' hyperthyroidism and ophthalmopathy. Researchers amplified the TCR beta CDR3 regions from RNA transcripts. HTBI primers were employed in a first-round RT-PCR of the TCR CDR3. TCRdb ran MiXCR on the multiplex PCR reads and lists one entry per CDR3 protein. The table records roughly 180,000 distinct CDR3 sequences, about 9% of them present only once. Sequencing was done on a sample of blood. The receptors come from a woman under 30 with Graves' hyperthyroidism that later progressed to Graves' ophthalmopathy.

This clonotype was found many times. J is TRBJ2-7 and V is TRBV6-5, with 10 bases that match TRBD1. The CDR3 is 18 amino acids. Germline trimming cut 0 bases from V and 0 bases from J; bases unmatched to any gene: 8. The germline V gene encodes CDR1 MNHEY and CDR2 SVGAGI. The CDR3 nucleotides read TGTGCCAGCAGTTACTCTCGGACAGGGGGGGGGGGCTCCTACGAGCAGTACTTC. Translation gives CASSYSRTGGGGSYEQYF.

The sample holds a few counts of this clonotype. The chain is built from TRBV9 and TRBJ2-7; TRBD2 agrees at 11 bases. The length of the CDR3 is 16 residues. V lost 4 bases to trimming and J lost 2 bases; unmatched junction nucleotides: 8. The V gene's germline CDR1 is SGDLS and CDR2 YYNGEE. CDR3 nucleotides: TGTGCCAGCAGCCGCGAACTAGCGGGGGCCCCCTACGAGCAGTACTTC. It codes for CASSRELAGAPYEQYF. The entire variable domain, with the rest obtained from reference TRBV9 and TRBJ2-7, is as follows: DSGVTQTPKHLITATGQRVTLRCSPRSGDLSVYWYQQSLDQGLQFLIQYYNGEERAKGNILERFSAQQFPDLHSELNLSSLELGDSALYFCASSRELAGAPYEQYFGPGTRLTVT.

V is TRBV9 and J is TRBJ2-7; D is tentatively TRBD1 or TRBD2 (6 bases each). Per germline, CDR1 SGDLS and CDR2 YYNGEE. V was shortened by 3 bases and J by 4 bases, with 11 bases between the two germline ends. This CDR3 contains 13 residues. The CDR3 DNA reads TGTGCCAGCAGCGCCGGGGGCAGGTACGAGCAGTACTTC. Translated, it gives CASSAGGRYEQYF.

Ten or more counts support this clonotype. CDR3 loop: CASSIRTGRNTEAFF. CDR3 nucleotides: TGTGCCAGTAGTATTCGGACAGGCAGAAACACTGAAGCTTTCTTT. The chain couples TRBV19 to TRBJ1-1, with 7 bases matching TRBD1. Trimming cost V 3 bases and J 2 bases; bases outside gene matches: 6. The CDR3 consists of 15 residues. Germline CDR1 reads LNHDA; CDR2 reads SQIVND (reference sequence).

This clonotype was seen many times. V gene TRBV24-1 combines with J gene TRBJ1-1; D not certain. Trimming took off 5 bases at V and 3 bases at J, with 9 bases between the two ends. The CDR3 is made up of 13 amino acids. From germline, CDR1 is KGHDR and CDR2 SFDVKD. The CDR3, as DNA: TGTGCCACCAGTGGCCGTGGGGACACTGAAGCTTTCTTT. Protein sequence: CATSGRGDTEAFF.

This clonotype was recorded at least ten times. The chain has TRBV5-6 and TRBJ1-5; D remains unclear. The CDR3 consists of 15 residues. The V end lost 4 bases, the J end lost 0 bases, and 11 bases lay between the germline ends. Germline V gene data show CDR1 as SGHDT and CDR2 as YYEEEE. CDR3 in DNA: TGTGCCAGCAGCCGGATTGGGTATAGCAATCAGCCCCAGCATTTT. It encodes CASSRIGYSNQPQHF.